A selection of T cell receptor beta chains follows, all from one sample in a study of cytomegalovirus exposure and HLA in healthy donors. Profiled with immunoSEQ multiplex PCR; TCRdb holds only in-frame clones, not every one. The sample gives more than 65,000 clones, about 96% of which show up once; under 1.5% is in the top ten. Sequencing input: PBMCs. These receptors were obtained from a woman between 18 and 30 years old in good health and CMV-seronegative. Each CDR3 is given with its conserved first and last residue. The D gene is left open where the match is weak. For some rows the clone size is stated as once, few or many, or as a class when expanded; others skip it.

cdr3_nt cdr3_aa j_call v_call d_call clone_size
TGTGCCAGCAGTTTAATGGGGACAGGGATCTGGGAAGCTTTCTTT CASSLMGTGIWEAFF TRBJ1-1 TRBV6-5 TRBD1 NA
TGTGCCAGCAGTCCATCCGGCCTCGGGGACTATGGCTACACCTTC CASSPSGLGDYGYTF TRBJ1-2 TRBV27 NA NA
TGTGCCAGTAGCCCACAGGGAGATCAGCCCCAGCATTTT CASSPQGDQPQHF TRBJ1-5 TRBV19 NA NA
TGTGCCAGCAGTAGATCGACAGCAAATGAGCAGTTCTTC CASSRSTANEQFF TRBJ2-1 TRBV27 NA NA
TGCGCCAGCAGCCAGGCCGGGACTAGCGGTTACAATGAGCAGTTCTTC CASSQAGTSGYNEQFF TRBJ2-1 TRBV4-1 TRBD2 once
TGCGCCAGCAGCCCGGACTACCCCGGGAATGAGCAGTTCTTC CASSPDYPGNEQFF TRBJ2-1 TRBV5-1 NA NA
TGTGCCAGTAGTACCGGGACAGGGGGACGGACTAATGAAAAACTGTTTTTT CASSTGTGGRTNEKLFF TRBJ1-4 TRBV19 TRBD1 once
TGTGCCAGCAGCGTAGCTTGGGGGCCTATGTGGGACTATGGCTACACCTTC CASSVAWGPMWDYGYTF TRBJ1-2 TRBV9 NA NA
TGTGCCAGTAGACCGGGACTAGCCTCCAATACGCAGTATTTT CASRPGLASNTQYF TRBJ2-3 TRBV27 TRBD2 NA
TGTGCCAGTAGGGATCCATTAGGACTGCTCTCAGCACCCCTCCACTTT CASRDPLGLLSAPLHF TRBJ1-6 TRBV19 NA NA
TGTGCCAGCAGCCCAGGTCAGGCAGTTAGCAATCAGCCCCAGCATTTT CASSPGQAVSNQPQHF TRBJ1-5 TRBV7-2 NA NA
TGTGCCAGCAGCTCCCCCCCCAGGGGGTACCAAGAGACCCAGTACTTC CASSSPPRGYQETQYF TRBJ2-5 TRBV11-2 TRBD1 NA
TGTGCCTGGAGTGTACAAGCGGTCGAGCAGTTCTTC CAWSVQAVEQFF TRBJ2-1 TRBV30 NA NA
TGCGCCAGCAGCGTAGGGACAGGCAATCAGCCCCAGCATTTT CASSVGTGNQPQHF TRBJ1-5 TRBV5-1 TRBD1 once
TGCAGTGCTAGTGGCGGGGTTGAAGCTTTCTTT CSASGGVEAFF TRBJ1-1 TRBV20-1 NA NA
TGCGCCAGCAGCCACGGGACAGGGCAAGAGACCCAGTACTTC CASSHGTGQETQYF TRBJ2-5 TRBV5-1 TRBD1 NA
TGTGCCAGCAGTCCAAGGGAGGCGGGCAATCAGCCCCAGCATTTT CASSPREAGNQPQHF TRBJ1-5 TRBV6-5 NA NA
TGTGCCAGCAGCCGCCCCAGCGAACTAGCGGGAGTAGTGGACGAGCAGTACTTC CASSRPSELAGVVDEQYF TRBJ2-7 TRBV7-6 TRBD2 NA
TGTGCCAGCTCACCCTTCGGTCAGCCCCAGCATTTT CASSPFGQPQHF TRBJ1-5 TRBV18 NA NA
TGTGCCAGCAGATCGACAGGTGGCGGTGGAGAGACCCAGTACTTC CASRSTGGGGETQYF TRBJ2-5 TRBV27 NA NA
TGTGCCAGCAGCGACCCAGGGGATGAAAAACTGTTTTTT CASSDPGDEKLFF TRBJ1-4 TRBV6-5 NA NA
TGTGCCATCACACAGGGGGACGGCACTGAAGCTTTCTTT CAITQGDGTEAFF TRBJ1-1 TRBV10-3 TRBD1 NA